This T cell receptor beta chain came from a study of cytomegalovirus exposure and HLA in healthy donors. Using immunoSEQ multiplex PCR, the repertoire was profiled, and TCRdb retains in-frame clones only, with some absent. The profile covers over 150,000 clones, with about 80% appearing a single time and approximately 2.9% taken by the ten largest. V was trimmed by 6 bases and J by 5 bases, leaving 13 bases between them. This CDR3 region has 14 residues. Germline loops: CDR1 MGHRA, CDR2 YSYEKL. Sequencing was done on a sample of PBMCs. The sequence came from a woman under 30 in good health and CMV-seropositive. This chain links TRBV4-1 with TRBJ2-2, with D tentatively TRBD2 (7 bases). This chain's CDR3 is CASSRGAGTGELFF. The CDR3 DNA is TGCGCCAGCAGTCGGGGGGCCGGTACCGGGGAGCTGTTTTTT.